This T cell receptor beta chain appears in the sequencing data of a study of T cell responses to AZD1222 COVID-19 vaccine. The study, taken as a whole, reports: Across the whole spike, CD4 TCRs peaked at regions 160-218 and 743-854. White British ancestry dominated among donors, who included more females, and clonal diversity was possibly underestimated. Repertoires were obtained solely post-peak T cell response.

Clones were read by immunoSEQ multiplex PCR, and TCRdb kept only the in-frame ones, dropping some. There are some 120,000 clones in the sample; approximately 90% occur only once, and roughly 4.2% lies in the top ten. On this clone itself: Its antigen remains unidentified.

The input for sequencing was peripheral blood, taken 28 days after the second dose of the MenACWY control vaccine. The source is an adult who received the MenACWY meningococcal vaccine as a control.

CDR3 DNA sequence: TGTGCCAGCAGCCCTCGTCTAGCGGGAGCTTACGAGCAGTACTTC. It yields the protein CASSPRLAGAYEQYF. The chain uses TRBV21-1 and TRBJ2-7; the table calls TRBD2, which could not be checked here. TRBV21-1 is designated a pseudogene. CDR3 length: 15 amino acids.